Shown below are 31 T cell receptor beta chains from a single sample sequenced in a study of vaccination and CD4 T cells after COVID-19. Treatment: 10-day PBMC culture with coronavirus spike peptide pools or control peptides (ViraFEST assay). An Oncomine TCR Beta short-read assay was used to sequence the DNA from cultured CD4+ T cells. TCRdb independently ran MiXCR on the PCR reads; one entry per CDR3 protein. The sample holds some 7,000 distinct CDR3 sequences, about 70% seen once. These receptors' antigens are unknown. The sequencing sample was made of CD4+ T cells from blood, cultured in vitro. Receptors were obtained from a human donor who had recovered from COVID-19.

This clonotype was seen just once. The genes are TRBV18 and TRBJ1-5; TRBD1 matches at 8 bases. The trim removed 2 bases at V and 4 bases at J, leaving 4 bases unmatched. There are 15 residues in the CDR3. Per the germline V gene, CDR1 is KGHSH and CDR2 is LQKENI. The CDR3 DNA reads as TGTGCCAGCTCACCAGCGGGACAGGTAAATCAGCCCCAGCATTTT. Residues: CASSPAGQVNQPQHF.

The chain recombines TRBV27 with TRBJ1-2; 8 bases match TRBD1. Looked up from germline, CDR1 is MNHEY and CDR2 is SMNVEV (reference sequence). This CDR3 is 15 amino acids long. V lost 6 bases and J lost 3; bases outside the gene matches: 9. CDR3 amino acids: CASREKTGVDYGYTF. CDR3 in DNA: TGTGCCAGCAGGGAGAAGACAGGGGTCGACTATGGCTACACCTTC.

This clonotype came up a few times. J is TRBJ1-3 and V is TRBV20-1; 8 positions agree with TRBD1. V dropped 7 bases and J dropped 2; count of bases not matched to a gene: 4. The CDR3 contains 13 residues. The germline V gene has CDR1 DFQATT and CDR2 SNEGSKA (reference sequence). Here the CDR3 DNA reads TGCAGTGTCGAGGACAGGGCTGGAAACACCATATATTTT. This gives the protein CSVEDRAGNTIYF.

This clonotype showed up just a few times. The CDR3 spells CSARRDTEAFF. The CDR3 DNA sequence: TGCAGTGCTAGGAGGGACACTGAAGCTTTCTTT. The J gene is TRBJ1-1, the V gene TRBV20-1; D is uncertain. V shed 3 bases and J shed 3 bases, with 5 bases lying between them. Germline loops: CDR1 DFQATT, CDR2 SNEGSKA (reference sequence). The CDR3 runs to 11 residues.

The chain couples TRBV20-1 to TRBJ2-7; perhaps TRBD2 as D (6 bases). Trimming took 3 bases from V and 3 from J, leaving 12 bases between them. CDR1 is DFQATT, CDR2 SNEGSKA, per germline (reference sequence). There are 13 residues in the CDR3. The CDR3 sequence: CSARRGGDYEQYF. In DNA form, the CDR3 reads TGCAGTGCTAGGCGGGGTGGGGACTACGAGCAGTACTTC.

The chain has TRBV27 and TRBJ2-7, with TRBD1 matching 10 bases. Germline V gene data show CDR1 as MNHEY and CDR2 as SMNVEV (reference sequence). The CDR3 is 16 amino acids. V lost 4 bases, J lost 2 bases, and 8 bases stayed unmatched. The CDR3 loop is CASSYRGTGEAYEQYF. The CDR3 region has the DNA TGTGCCAGCAGTTATAGGGGGACAGGGGAGGCCTACGAGCAGTACTTC.

The J gene is TRBJ1-3, the V gene TRBV29-1; D call uncertain. Trimming took 7 bases from V and 0 from J, leaving 4 bases between them. The CDR3 runs to 11 residues. The germline CDR1 and CDR2 sequences are SQVTM and ANQGSEA. The CDR3, as DNA: TGCAGCGCCCACTCTGGAAACACCATATATTTT. The encoded protein is CSAHSGNTIYF.

The rearrangement joins TRBV6-5 to TRBJ2-3, with D unclear. Looked up from germline, CDR1 is MNHEY and CDR2 is SVGAGI. This CDR3 spans 11 amino acids. Trimming left V 0 bases short and J 5 bases short, with 0 bases between. The CDR3 sequence is CASSYSDTQYF. The CDR3 nucleotides are TGTGCCAGCAGTTACTCAGATACGCAGTATTTT.

CDR3 region: CASSYAQAPLHF. The CDR3 bases are TGTGCCAGCAGTTATGCACAGGCACCCCTCCACTTT. The gene calls are TRBV6-5 and TRBJ1-6; D is perhaps TRBD1 (5 bases). Germline V gene data show CDR1 as MNHEY and CDR2 as SVGAGI. This CDR3 region has 12 residues. V lost 3 bases, J lost 11 bases, and 8 bases lay in between.

The chain employs TRBV7-2 and TRBJ2-7; TRBD2 is a possible D gene (6 bases). Deletions cut 0 bases from V and 4 bases from J, with 13 bases between. Germline V gene lookup returns CDR1 SGHTA and CDR2 FQGNSA. The CDR3 runs 15 residues. This CDR3 reads CASSLANGGVYEQYF. In nucleotides, the CDR3 is TGTGCCAGCAGCTTAGCGAATGGCGGGGTATACGAGCAGTACTTC.

The V call is TRBV20-1, the J call TRBJ2-1, with D perhaps TRBD2 (6 bases). With 3 bases removed from V and 3 bases from J, the gap between germline ends came to 9 bases. Germline-derived CDR1 and CDR2 are DFQATT and SNEGSKA (reference sequence). The CDR3 sequence is 13 residues long. DNA of the CDR3: TGCAGTGCTAGCGGGAGATTCTACAATGAGCAGTTCTTC. It encodes CSASGRFYNEQFF.

This clonotype is a singleton in its sample. The DNA for the CDR3 is TGCAGTGCTAGAGATCCCCGCACAGGCATGAACACTGAAGCTTTCTTT. It yields the protein CSARDPRTGMNTEAFF. V is TRBV20-1 and J is TRBJ1-1; tentative D call: TRBD1 (5 bases). Germline V gene lookup returns CDR1 DFQATT and CDR2 SNEGSKA (reference sequence). Trimming took 0 bases from V and 0 from J, leaving 14 bases between them. The length of the CDR3 is 16 residues.

This rearrangement joins TRBV2 to TRBJ2-5; a weak D match, TRBD1 (5 bases). With 10 bases removed from V and 4 bases from J, the gap between germline ends came to 19 bases. The CDR3 is 14 residues long. Germline values: CDR1 SNHLY, CDR2 FYNNEI. Here the CDR3 DNA reads TGTGCCACCAATATTTTGGGGCCGGGAGAGACCCAGTACTTC. The encoded protein is CATNILGPGETQYF.

V is TRBV20-1 and J is TRBJ1-2, with TRBD1 matching 8 bases. Germline values: CDR1 DFQATT, CDR2 SNEGSKA (reference sequence). With V trimmed by 6 bases and J by 3 bases, 6 bases remained unmatched. This CDR3 has 13 amino acids. The CDR3 region is CSAADRAYYGYTF. In nucleotides, the CDR3 is TGCAGTGCGGCGGACAGGGCATACTATGGCTACACCTTC.

The genes are TRBV27 and TRBJ1-5; unclear D gene. The V gene's germline CDR1 is MNHEY and CDR2 SMNVEV (reference sequence). Trimming cost V 4 bases and J 4 bases, with 11 bases left between them. The CDR3 has 14 residues. CDR3: CASSSPTRNQPQHF. Here the CDR3 DNA reads TGTGCCAGCAGTTCACCCACGAGGAATCAGCCCCAGCATTTT.

The J gene is TRBJ2-2, the V gene TRBV6-1, with 9 bases that match TRBD2. This CDR3 comprises 15 residues. Per the germline V gene, CDR1 is MNHNS and CDR2 is SASEGT. The trim removed 5 bases at V and 5 bases at J, leaving 6 bases unmatched. DNA of the CDR3: TGTGCCAGCAGTCGTAGCGGGGGAGGGACCGGGGAGCTGTTTTTT. The encoded protein is CASSRSGGGTGELFF.

This chain uses TRBV15 with TRBJ2-3, with a possible D match to TRBD1 (6 bases). There are 15 residues in the CDR3. From germline, CDR1 is LNHNV and CDR2 YYDKDF (reference sequence). V was shortened by 3 bases and J by 2 bases, with 12 bases between the two germline ends. Here the CDR3 DNA reads TGTGCCACCAGCAGGAACAGGGCCGTCACAGATACGCAGTATTTT. This codes for CATSRNRAVTDTQYF.

The count of this clonotype is one. The chain recombines TRBV7-9 with TRBJ1-2; 7 nucleotides match TRBD1. V shed 4 bases and J 1 base; nucleotides not matched to a gene: 6. The CDR3 runs to 15 residues. CDR1 and CDR2 from the germline V gene are SEHNR and FQNEAQ (reference sequence). The CDR3 sequence is CASSSLQGFNYGYTF. The CDR3 bases are TGTGCCAGCAGCTCCTTACAGGGGTTTAACTATGGCTACACCTTC.

V is TRBV6-2 or TRBV6-3 and J is TRBJ1-5; D is perhaps TRBD1 (5 bases). CDR3 length equals 14 residues. Germline values: CDR1 MNHEY, CDR2 SVGEGT. The ends were cut back, 2 bases at V and 2 bases at J, with 7 bases in the middle. The DNA for the CDR3 is TGTGCCAGCAGTTACGGGGCCGGCAATCAGCCCCAGCATTTT. Translating gives CASSYGAGNQPQHF.

J is TRBJ1-2 and V is TRBV18, with D possibly matching TRBD1 (5 bases). V lost 3 bases to trimming and J lost 12 bases, with 20 bases between them. Germline CDR1 is KGHSH and CDR2 is LQKENI. The CDR3 spans 14 residues. The CDR3 sequence is CASSPMGDAQGDTF. CDR3 in DNA: TGTGCCAGCTCACCTATGGGGGACGCACAAGGCGACACCTTC.

This chain uses TRBV7-3 with TRBJ1-1, with D perhaps TRBD1 (5 bases). There are 14 residues in the CDR3. V dropped 6 bases and J dropped 3 bases, with 14 bases sitting between them. Germline values: CDR1 SGHTA, CDR2 FQGTGA. CDR3 bases: TGTGCCAGCAGTCGCGCCGGGGGGGACACTGAAGCTTTCTTT. Its translation: CASSRAGGDTEAFF.

The chain couples TRBV11-2 to TRBJ2-5, with D tentatively TRBD1 (7 bases). There are 17 residues in the CDR3. CDR1 and CDR2 from the germline V gene are SGHAT and FQNNGV. The germline V and J ends were trimmed by 2 bases and 7 bases, with 23 bases remaining between them. The CDR3 DNA reads TGTGCCAGCAGCTTACTCCGGGGGAAGGGGGCGCTGGTGACCCAGTACTTC. Amino acid sequence: CASSLLRGKGALVTQYF.

This clonotype was found a few times. V gene TRBV27 combines with J gene TRBJ1-5; D call uncertain. The CDR3 spans 13 residues. CDR1 is MNHEY and CDR2 is SMNVEV in the germline V gene (reference sequence). V gave up 7 bases and J gave up 7 bases, with 14 bases separating them. The CDR3 loop reads CASTRGVGQPQHF. The CDR3 coding sequence is TGTGCCAGCACCCGGGGTGTGGGGCAGCCCCAGCATTTT.

This chain joins TRBV7-3 and TRBJ1-1, with a possible D match to TRBD1 (5 bases). The V gene's germline CDR1 is SGHTA and CDR2 FQGTGA. Trimming cost V 2 bases and J 1 base, with 11 bases left between them. CDR3 length: 15 residues. The CDR3 sequence is CASSLGGISNTEAFF. CDR3 coding DNA: TGTGCCAGCAGCTTAGGGGGGATCTCGAACACTGAAGCTTTCTTT.

In DNA form, the CDR3 reads TGTGCCAGCTCACCCGGGGGGCCCCAGCATTTT. This codes for CASSPGGPQHF. This sequence joins TRBV18 and TRBJ1-5; D possibly corresponds to TRBD1 (5 bases). Trimming took off 3 bases at V and 9 bases at J, with 6 bases between the two ends. The CDR3 spans 11 residues. The V gene's germline CDR1 is KGHSH and CDR2 LQKENI.

The rearrangement uses TRBV11-3 and TRBJ1-2; D not certain. The CDR3 length is 13 residues. The V gene lost 5 bases and the J gene lost 3 bases, with 10 bases spanning the gap. Germline CDR1 is SGHNT and CDR2 is YENEEA. CDR3 coding DNA: TGTGCCAGCAGCACTCAGGAACACTATGGCTACACCTTC. It codes for CASSTQEHYGYTF. The complete variable domain, with remaining parts taken from reference TRBV11-3 and TRBJ1-2, reads EAGVVQSPRYKIIEKKQPVAFWCNPISGHNTLYWYLQNLGQGPELLIRYENEEAVDDSQLPKDRFSAERLKGVDSTLKIQPAELGDSAVYLCASSTQEHYGYTFGSGTRLTVV.

This clonotype showed up just once. The V gene is TRBV7-9, the J gene TRBJ1-1; D is unclear. The V end lost 0 bases, the J end lost 3 bases, and 14 bases lay between the germline ends. CDR3 length equals 16 residues. Per germline, CDR1 SEHNR and CDR2 FQNEAQ (reference sequence). In DNA form, the CDR3 reads TGTGCCAGCAGCTTAGCGTGGACGGACGGCTACACTGAAGCTTTCTTT. Residues: CASSLAWTDGYTEAFF.

There are a few counts of this clonotype. The chain employs TRBV20-1 and TRBJ1-2; D not resolved. CDR1 is DFQATT, CDR2 SNEGSKA, per germline (reference sequence). The CDR3 contains 12 residues. Trimming took off 0 bases at V and 8 bases at J, with 10 bases between the two ends. DNA for the CDR3: TGCAGTGCTAGAGATACGGCTCTCGGCTACACCTTC. Residues: CSARDTALGYTF.

The rearrangement links TRBV10-1 to TRBJ2-5; weak D call: TRBD2 (6 bases). This CDR3 is built from 13 residues. The V gene lost 5 bases and the J gene lost 1 base, with 8 bases spanning the gap. Germline V gene data show CDR1 as WNHNN and CDR2 as SYGVQD (reference sequence). CDR3 sequence (DNA): TGCGCCAGCAGTCGGGACTTCCAAGAGACCCAGTACTTC. Translating it yields CASSRDFQETQYF.

The V and J genes are TRBV20-1 and TRBJ2-1, with D possibly called TRBD1 or TRBD2 (5 bases each). The CDR3 sequence is 13 residues long. V was cut by 1 base and J by 4 bases, with 8 bases left in between. CDR1 is DFQATT and CDR2 is SNEGSKA in the germline V gene (reference sequence). CDR3 amino acids: CSARGGVYNEQFF. In DNA, the CDR3 is TGCAGTGCTAGAGGAGGGGTGTACAATGAGCAGTTCTTC.

This clonotype was seen a handful of times. This chain connects TRBV12-3 or TRBV12-4 to TRBJ2-7, with 11 positions matching TRBD2. The CDR3 sequence is 14 residues long. With 8 bases clipped from V and 6 bases from J, the junction kept 9 bases outside the gene matches. CDR3: CASGLLAGVGEQYF. The CDR3 bases are TGTGCCAGCGGACTACTAGCGGGAGTAGGCGAGCAGTACTTC.